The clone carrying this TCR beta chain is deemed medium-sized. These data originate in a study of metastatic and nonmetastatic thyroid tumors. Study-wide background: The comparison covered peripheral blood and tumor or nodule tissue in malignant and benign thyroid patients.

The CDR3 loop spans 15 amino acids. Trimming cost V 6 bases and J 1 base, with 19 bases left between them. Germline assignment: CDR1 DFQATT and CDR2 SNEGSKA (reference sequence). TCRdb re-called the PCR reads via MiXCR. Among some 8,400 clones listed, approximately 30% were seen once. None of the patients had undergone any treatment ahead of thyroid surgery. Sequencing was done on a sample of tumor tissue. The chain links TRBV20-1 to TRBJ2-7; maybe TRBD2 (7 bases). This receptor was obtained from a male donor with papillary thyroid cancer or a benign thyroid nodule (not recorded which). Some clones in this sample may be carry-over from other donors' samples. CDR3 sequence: CSAGGQGSISYEQYF. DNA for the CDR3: TGCAGTGCGGGGGGGCAGGGGAGTATATCCTACGAGCAGTACTTC.